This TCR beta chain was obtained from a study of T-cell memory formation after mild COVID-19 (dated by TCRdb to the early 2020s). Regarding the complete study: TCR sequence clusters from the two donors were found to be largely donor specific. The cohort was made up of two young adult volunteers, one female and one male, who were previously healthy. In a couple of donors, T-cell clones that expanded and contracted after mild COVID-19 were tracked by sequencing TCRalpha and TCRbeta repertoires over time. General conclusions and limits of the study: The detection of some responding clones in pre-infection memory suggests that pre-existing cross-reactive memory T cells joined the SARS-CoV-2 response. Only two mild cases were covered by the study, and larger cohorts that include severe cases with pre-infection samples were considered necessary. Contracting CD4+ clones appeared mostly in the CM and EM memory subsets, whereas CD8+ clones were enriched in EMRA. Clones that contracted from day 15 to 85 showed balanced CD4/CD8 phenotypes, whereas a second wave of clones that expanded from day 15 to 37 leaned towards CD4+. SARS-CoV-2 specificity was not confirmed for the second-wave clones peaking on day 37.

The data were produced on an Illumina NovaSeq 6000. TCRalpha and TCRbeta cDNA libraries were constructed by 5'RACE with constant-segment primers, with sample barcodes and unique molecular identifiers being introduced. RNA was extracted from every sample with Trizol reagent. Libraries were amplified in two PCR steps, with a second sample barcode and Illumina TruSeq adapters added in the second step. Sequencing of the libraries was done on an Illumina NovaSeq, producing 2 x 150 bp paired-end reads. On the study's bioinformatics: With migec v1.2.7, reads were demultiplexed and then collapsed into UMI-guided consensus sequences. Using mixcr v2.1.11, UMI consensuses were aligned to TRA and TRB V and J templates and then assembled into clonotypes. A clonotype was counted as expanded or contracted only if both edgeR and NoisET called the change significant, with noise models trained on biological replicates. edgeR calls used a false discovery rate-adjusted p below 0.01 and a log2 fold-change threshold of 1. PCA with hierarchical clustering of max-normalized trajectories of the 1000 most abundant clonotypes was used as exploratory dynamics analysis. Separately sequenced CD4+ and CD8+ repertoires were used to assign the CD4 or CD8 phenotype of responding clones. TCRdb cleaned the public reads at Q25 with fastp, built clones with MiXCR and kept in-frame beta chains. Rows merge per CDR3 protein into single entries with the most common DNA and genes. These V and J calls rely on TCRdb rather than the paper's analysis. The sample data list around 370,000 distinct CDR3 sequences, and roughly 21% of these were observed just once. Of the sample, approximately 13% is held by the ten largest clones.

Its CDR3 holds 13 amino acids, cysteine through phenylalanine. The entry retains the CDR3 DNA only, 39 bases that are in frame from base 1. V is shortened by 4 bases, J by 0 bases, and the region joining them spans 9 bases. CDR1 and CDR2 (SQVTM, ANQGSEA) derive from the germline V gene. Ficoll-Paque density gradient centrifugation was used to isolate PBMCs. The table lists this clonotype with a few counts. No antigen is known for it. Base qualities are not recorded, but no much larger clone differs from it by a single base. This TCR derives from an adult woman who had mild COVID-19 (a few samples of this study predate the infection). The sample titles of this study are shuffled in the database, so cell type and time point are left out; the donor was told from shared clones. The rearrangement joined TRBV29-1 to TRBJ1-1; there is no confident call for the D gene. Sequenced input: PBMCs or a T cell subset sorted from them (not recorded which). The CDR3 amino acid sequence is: CSVVTALNTEAFF. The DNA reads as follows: TGCAGCGTTGTAACGGCCTTGAACACTGAAGCTTTCTTT.